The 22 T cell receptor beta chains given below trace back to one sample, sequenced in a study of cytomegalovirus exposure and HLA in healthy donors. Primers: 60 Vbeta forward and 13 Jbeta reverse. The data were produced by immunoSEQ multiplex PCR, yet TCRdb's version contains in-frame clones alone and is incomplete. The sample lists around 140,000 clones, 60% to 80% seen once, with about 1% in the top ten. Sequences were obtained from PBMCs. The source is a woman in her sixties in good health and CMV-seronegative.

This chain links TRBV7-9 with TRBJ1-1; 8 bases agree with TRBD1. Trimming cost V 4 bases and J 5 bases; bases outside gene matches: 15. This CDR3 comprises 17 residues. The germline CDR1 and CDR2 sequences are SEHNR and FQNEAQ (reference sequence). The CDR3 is CASSSGQGRGLRTEAFF. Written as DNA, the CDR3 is TGTGCCAGCAGCTCAGGACAGGGTCGGGGGTTGCGGACTGAAGCTTTCTTT.

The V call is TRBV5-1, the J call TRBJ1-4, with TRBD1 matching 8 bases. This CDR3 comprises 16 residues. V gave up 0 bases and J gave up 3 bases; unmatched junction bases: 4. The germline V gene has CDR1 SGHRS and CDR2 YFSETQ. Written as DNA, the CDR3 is TGCGCCAGCAGCTTGGCCGTGACAGGGGCTAATGAAAAACTGTTTTTT. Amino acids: CASSLAVTGANEKLFF.

CDR3 nucleotide sequence: TGCGCCAGCAGGGCAGGGATTTATAGCCAAGAGACCCAGTACTTC. Its translation is CASRAGIYSQETQYF. The V call is TRBV5-1, the J call TRBJ2-5; the D gene is possibly TRBD1 (5 bases). The CDR3 totals 15 residues. Germline lookup yields CDR1 SGHRS and CDR2 YFSETQ. Trimming stripped 5 bases from V and 1 base from J, with 15 bases between.

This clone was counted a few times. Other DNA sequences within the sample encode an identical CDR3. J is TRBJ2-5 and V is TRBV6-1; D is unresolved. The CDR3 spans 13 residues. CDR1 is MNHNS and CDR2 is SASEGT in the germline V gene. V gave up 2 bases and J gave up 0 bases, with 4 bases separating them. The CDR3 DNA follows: TGTGCCAGCAGTGAACTACACCAAGAGACCCAGTACTTC. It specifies CASSELHQETQYF.

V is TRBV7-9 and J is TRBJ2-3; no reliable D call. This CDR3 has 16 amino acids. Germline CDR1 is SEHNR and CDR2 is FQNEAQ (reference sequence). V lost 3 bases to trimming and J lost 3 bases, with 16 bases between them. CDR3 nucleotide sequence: TGTGCCAGCAGCTTCGAAGGTGAGGCCACTACAGATACGCAGTATTTT. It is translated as CASSFEGEATTDTQYF.

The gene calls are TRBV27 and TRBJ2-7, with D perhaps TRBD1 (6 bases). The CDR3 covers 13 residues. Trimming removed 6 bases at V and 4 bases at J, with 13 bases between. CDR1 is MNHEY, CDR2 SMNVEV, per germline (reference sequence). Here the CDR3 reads CASSARGQYEQYF. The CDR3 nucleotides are TGTGCCAGCAGCGCGCGTGGACAGTACGAGCAGTACTTC.

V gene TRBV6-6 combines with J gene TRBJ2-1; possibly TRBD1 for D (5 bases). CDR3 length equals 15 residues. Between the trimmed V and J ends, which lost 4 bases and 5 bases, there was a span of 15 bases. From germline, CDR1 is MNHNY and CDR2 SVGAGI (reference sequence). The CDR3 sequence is CASSSRPEGDNEQFF. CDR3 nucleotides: TGTGCCAGCAGTTCCCGGCCGGAAGGGGACAATGAGCAGTTCTTC.

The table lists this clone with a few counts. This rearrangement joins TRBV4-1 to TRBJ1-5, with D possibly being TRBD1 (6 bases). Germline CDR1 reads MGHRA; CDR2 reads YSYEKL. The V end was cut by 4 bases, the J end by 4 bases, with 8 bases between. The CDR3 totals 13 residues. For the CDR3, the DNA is TGCGCCAGCAGCCGGACAGAGAATCAGCCCCAGCATTTT. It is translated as CASSRTENQPQHF.

CDR3 sequence reads: CSVEEFYEAFF. The CDR3 DNA is TGCAGCGTTGAAGAGTTTTATGAAGCTTTCTTT. The rearrangement joins TRBV29-1 to TRBJ1-1; D remains unclear. The V gene lost 0 bases and the J gene lost 7 bases, with 6 bases spanning the gap. CDR3 length: 11 residues. Germline V gives CDR1 SQVTM, CDR2 ANQGSEA.

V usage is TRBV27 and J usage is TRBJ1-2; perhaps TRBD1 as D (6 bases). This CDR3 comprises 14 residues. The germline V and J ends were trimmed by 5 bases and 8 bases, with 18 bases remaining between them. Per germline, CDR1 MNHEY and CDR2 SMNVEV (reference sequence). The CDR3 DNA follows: TGTGCCAGCAGTACCACAGGGTTTTCTGACGGCTACACCTTC. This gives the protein CASSTTGFSDGYTF.

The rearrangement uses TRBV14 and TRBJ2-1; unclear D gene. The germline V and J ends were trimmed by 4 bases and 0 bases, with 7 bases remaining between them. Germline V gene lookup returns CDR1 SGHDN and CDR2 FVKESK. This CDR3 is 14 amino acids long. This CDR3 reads CASSPWPSYNEQFF. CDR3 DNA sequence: TGTGCCAGCAGCCCCTGGCCCTCCTACAATGAGCAGTTCTTC.

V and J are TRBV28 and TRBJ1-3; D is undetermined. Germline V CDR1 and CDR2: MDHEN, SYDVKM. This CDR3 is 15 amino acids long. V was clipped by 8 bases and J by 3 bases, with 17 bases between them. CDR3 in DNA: TGTGCCAGCGCGTACCCTAACAGTCGTGGAAACACCATATATTTT. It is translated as CASAYPNSRGNTIYF.

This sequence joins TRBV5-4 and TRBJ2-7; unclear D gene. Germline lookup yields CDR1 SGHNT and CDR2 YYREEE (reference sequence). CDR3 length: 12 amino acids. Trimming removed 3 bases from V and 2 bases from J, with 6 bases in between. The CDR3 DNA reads TGTGCCAGCAGCTATGGCCCCTACGAGCAGTACTTC. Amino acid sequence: CASSYGPYEQYF.

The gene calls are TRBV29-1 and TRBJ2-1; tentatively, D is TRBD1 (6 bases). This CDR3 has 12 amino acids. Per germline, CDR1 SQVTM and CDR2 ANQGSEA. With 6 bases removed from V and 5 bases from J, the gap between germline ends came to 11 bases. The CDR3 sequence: CSVDTGNNEQFF. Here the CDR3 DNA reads TGCAGCGTGGACACAGGGAACAATGAGCAGTTCTTC.

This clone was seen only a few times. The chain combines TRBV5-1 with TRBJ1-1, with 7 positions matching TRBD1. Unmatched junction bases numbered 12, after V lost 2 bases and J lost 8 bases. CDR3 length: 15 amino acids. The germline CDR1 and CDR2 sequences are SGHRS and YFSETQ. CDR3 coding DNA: TGCGCCAGCAGCTTTGGCACTAGACAGGGAGAAGAAGCTTTCTTT. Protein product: CASSFGTRQGEEAFF. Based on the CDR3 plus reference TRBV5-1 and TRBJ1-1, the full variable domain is KAGVTQTPRYLIKTRGQQVTLSCSPISGHRSVSWYQQTPGQGLQFLFEYFSETQRNKGNFPGRFSGRQFSNSRSEMNVSTLELGDSALYLCASSFGTRQGEEAFFGQGTRLTVV.

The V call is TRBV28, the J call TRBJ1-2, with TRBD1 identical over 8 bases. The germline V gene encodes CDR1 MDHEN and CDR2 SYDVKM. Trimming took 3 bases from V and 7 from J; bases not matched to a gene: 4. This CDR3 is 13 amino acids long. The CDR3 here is CASSFGQGLGYTF. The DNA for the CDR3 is TGTGCCAGCAGTTTCGGACAGGGACTTGGCTACACCTTC.

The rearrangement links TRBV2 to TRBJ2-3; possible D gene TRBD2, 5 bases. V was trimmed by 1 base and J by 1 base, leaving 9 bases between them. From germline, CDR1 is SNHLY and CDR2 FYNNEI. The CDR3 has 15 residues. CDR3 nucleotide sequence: TGTGCCAGCAGTGAAGTCGGGGTCGGCACAGATACGCAGTATTTT. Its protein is CASSEVGVGTDTQYF.

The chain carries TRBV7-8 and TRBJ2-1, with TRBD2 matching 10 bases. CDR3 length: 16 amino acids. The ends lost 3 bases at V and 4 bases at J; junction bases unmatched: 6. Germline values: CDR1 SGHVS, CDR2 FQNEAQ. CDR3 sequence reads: CASSLLSGRDYNEQFF. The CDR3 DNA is TGTGCCAGCAGCTTGCTGAGCGGGAGGGATTACAATGAGCAGTTCTTC.

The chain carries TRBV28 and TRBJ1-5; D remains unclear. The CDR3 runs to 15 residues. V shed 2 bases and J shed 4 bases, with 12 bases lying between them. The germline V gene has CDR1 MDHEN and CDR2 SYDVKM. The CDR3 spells CASSLGQLKNQPQHF. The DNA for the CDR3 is TGTGCCAGCAGTTTAGGGCAACTGAAGAATCAGCCCCAGCATTTT.

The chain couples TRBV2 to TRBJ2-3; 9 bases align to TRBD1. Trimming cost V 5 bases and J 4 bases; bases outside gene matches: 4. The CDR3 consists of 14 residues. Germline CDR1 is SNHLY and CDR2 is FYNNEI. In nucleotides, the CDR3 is TGTGCCAGCAGTCTACAGGGGGCGGCAGATACGCAGTATTTT. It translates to CASSLQGAADTQYF.

The CDR3 reads CSDTTPAGREGTEAFF. The CDR3, as DNA: TGCAGCGATACCACCCCCGCAGGGAGGGAGGGCACTGAAGCTTTCTTT. This chain connects TRBV29-1 to TRBJ1-1; weak D call: TRBD1 (5 bases). The germline gives CDR1 SQVTM, CDR2 ANQGSEA. The V end lost 7 bases, the J end lost 4 bases, and 25 bases lay between the germline ends. The CDR3 length is 16 residues.

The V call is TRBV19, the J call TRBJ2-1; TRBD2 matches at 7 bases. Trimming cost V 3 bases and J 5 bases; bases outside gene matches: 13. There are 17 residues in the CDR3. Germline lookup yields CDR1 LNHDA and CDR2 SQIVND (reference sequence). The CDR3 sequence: CASSIGTPAGVNNEQFF. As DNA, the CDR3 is TGTGCCAGTAGTATCGGAACCCCTGCGGGAGTAAACAATGAGCAGTTCTTC.